Listed here is a single TCR beta chain. Its antigen is undetermined. This entry is derived from a study of CD8+ T cells in alopecia areata. Whole-study findings and limits: For lesional scalp, especially alopecia totalis/universalis, clonality was higher than in normal scalp.

Regarding treatment: oral pan-JAK inhibitor, 5-10 mg twice daily. The V gene's germline CDR1 is SGHVS and CDR2 FQNEAQ. The CDR3 is 12 residues long. The J segment lost 6 bases and the V segment lost 5 bases, leaving 3 bases of the junction unmatched. Sequencing templates came from extracted RNA that was reverse transcribed into cDNA. The data were produced by immunoSEQ multiplex PCR, yet TCRdb's version contains in-frame clones alone and is incomplete. Of fewer than 110,000 clones listed, 80% to 85% were seen once; the top ten hold over 20%. The receptor's source is a human donor with alopecia areata. The sequences come from CD8+ T cells sorted from blood, collected at week 24, from a patient treated with tofacitinib. This sequence joins TRBV7-8 and TRBJ1-1; 7 bases align to TRBD1. This chain's CDR3 is CASSPQGPEAFF. The CDR3 DNA follows: TGTGCCAGCAGCCCACAGGGGCCTGAAGCTTTCTTT.